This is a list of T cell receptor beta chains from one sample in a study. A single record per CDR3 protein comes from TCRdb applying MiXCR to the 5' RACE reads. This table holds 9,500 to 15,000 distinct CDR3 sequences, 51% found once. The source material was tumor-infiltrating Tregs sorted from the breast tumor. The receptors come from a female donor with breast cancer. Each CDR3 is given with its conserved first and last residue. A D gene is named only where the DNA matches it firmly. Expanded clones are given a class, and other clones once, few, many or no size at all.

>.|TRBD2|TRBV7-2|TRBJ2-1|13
TGTGCCAGCAGCTTAGGACTAGCTGATGAGCAGTTCTTC
CASSLGLADEQFF
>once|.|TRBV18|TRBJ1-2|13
TGTGCCAGCTCACCCGACACGGCCTATGGCTACACCTTC
CASSPDTAYGYTF
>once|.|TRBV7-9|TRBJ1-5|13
TGTGCCAGCAGCGGAAACAGCAATCAGCCCCAGCATTTT
CASSGNSNQPQHF
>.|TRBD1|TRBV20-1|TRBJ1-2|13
TGCAGTGCTAGCCCGGACAGGGTCAGAGGCTACACCTTC
CSASPDRVRGYTF
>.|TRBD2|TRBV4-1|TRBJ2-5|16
TGCGCCAGCAGCCAAGGGTGGCGGGAGCCCCAAGAGACCCAGTACTTC
CASSQGWREPQETQYF
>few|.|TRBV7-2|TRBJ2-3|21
TGTGCCAGCAGCTTAAGTTCGGTTCGAATCTCAAGGGGGTATAGGCCAGATACGCAGTATTTT
CASSLSSVRISRGYRPDTQYF
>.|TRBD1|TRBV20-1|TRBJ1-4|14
TGCAGTGCTACACGGCACAGGGGTGGGGAAAAACTGTTTTTT
CSATRHRGGEKLFF
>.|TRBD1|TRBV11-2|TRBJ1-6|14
TGTGCCAGCAGGCAGGGGGCTGGTATTTCACCCCTCCACTTT
CASRQGAGISPLHF
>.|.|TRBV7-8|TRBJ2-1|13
TGTGCCAGCCGAAGGGCCCTAGACAATGAGCAGTTCTTC
CASRRALDNEQFF
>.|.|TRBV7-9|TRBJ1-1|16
TGTGCCAGCAGCTCGCGCCAACAGGCTCGTGCCACTGAAGCTTTCTTT
CASSSRQQARATEAFF
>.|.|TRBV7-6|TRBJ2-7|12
TGTGCCAGCTCTAATACCGACCACGAGCAGTACTTC
CASSNTDHEQYF
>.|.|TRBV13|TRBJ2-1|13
TGTGCCAGCAGCTTAGTTGCGAACAATGAGCAGTTCTTC
CASSLVANNEQFF
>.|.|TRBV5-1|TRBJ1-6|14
TGCGCCAGCAGCTTGCGGGAGGGTGCTTCACCCCTCCACTTT
CASSLREGASPLHF
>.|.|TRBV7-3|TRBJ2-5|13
TGTGCCAGCAGCTTTTGGGGTGGAGAGACCCAGTACTTC
CASSFWGGETQYF